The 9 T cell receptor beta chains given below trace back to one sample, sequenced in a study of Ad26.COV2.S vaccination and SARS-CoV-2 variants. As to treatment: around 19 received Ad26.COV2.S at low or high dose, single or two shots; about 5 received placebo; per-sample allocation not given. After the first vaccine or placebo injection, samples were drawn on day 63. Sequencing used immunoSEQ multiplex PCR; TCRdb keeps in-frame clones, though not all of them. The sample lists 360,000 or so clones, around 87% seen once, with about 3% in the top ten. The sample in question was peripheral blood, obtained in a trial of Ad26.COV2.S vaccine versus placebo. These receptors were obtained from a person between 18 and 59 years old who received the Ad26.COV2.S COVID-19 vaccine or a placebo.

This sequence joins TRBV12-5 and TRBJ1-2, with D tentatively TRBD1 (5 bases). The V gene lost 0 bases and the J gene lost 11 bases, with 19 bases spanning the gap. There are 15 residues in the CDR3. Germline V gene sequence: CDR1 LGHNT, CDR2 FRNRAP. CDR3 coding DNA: TGTGCTAGTGGTTTGGTACTATCTGGGGGGATAACATACACCTTC. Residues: CASGLVLSGGITYTF.

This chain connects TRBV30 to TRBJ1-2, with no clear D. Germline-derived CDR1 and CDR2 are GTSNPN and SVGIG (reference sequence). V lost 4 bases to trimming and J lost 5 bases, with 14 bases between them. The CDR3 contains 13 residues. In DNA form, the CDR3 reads TGTGCCTGGAACCCAGGAAGTGGGTATGGCTACACCTTC. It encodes CAWNPGSGYGYTF.

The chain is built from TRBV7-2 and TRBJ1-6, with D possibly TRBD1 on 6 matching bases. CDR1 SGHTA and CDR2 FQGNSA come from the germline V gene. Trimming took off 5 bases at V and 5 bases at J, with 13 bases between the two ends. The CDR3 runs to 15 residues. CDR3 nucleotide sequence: TGTGCCAGCAGCCGCAGACAGGCGGATAATTCACCCCTCCACTTT. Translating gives CASSRRQADNSPLHF.

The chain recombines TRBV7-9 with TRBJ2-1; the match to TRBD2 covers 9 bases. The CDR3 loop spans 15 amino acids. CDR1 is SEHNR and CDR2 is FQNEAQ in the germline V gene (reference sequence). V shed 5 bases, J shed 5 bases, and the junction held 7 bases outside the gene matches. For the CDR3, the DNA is TGTGCCAGCAGCACCAGCGGGGGGATCAACAATGAGCAGTTCTTC. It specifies CASSTSGGINNEQFF.

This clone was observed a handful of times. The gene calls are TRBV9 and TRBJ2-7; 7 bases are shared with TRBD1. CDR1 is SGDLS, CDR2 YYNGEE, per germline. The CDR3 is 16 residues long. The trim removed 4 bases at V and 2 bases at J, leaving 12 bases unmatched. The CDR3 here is CASSNPTGVVAYEQYF. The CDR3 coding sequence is TGTGCCAGCAGCAATCCAACAGGGGTGGTCGCCTACGAGCAGTACTTC.

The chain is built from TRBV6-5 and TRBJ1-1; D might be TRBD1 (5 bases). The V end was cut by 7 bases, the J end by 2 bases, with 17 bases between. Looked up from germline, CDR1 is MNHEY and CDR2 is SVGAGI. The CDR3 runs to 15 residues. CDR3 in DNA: TGTGCCAGCACCAGAACCGGGACGGTCAACACTGAAGCTTTCTTT. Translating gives CASTRTGTVNTEAFF.

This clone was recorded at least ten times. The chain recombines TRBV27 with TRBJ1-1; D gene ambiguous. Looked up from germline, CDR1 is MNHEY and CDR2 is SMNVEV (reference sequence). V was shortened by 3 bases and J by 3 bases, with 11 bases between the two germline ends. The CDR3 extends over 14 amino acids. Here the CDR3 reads CASSFGYKYTEAFF. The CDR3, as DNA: TGTGCCAGCAGTTTCGGCTATAAGTACACTGAAGCTTTCTTT.

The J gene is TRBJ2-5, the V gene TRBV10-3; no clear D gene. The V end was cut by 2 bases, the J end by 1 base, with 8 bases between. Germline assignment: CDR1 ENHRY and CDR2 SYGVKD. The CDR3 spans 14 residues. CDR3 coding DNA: TGTGCCATCAGTGAGCGGGCCCCCCAAGAGACCCAGTACTTC. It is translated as CAISERAPQETQYF.

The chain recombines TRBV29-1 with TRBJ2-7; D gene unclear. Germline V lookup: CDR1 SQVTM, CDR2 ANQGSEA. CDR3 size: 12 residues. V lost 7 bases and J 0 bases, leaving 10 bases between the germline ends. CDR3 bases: TGCAGCGCCTCATTTAGCTCCTACGAGCAGTACTTC. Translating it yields CSASFSSYEQYF.